This paragraph covers one T cell receptor (beta chain) sequence. Only in-frame clones appear in the TCRdb table, and some are missing; sequencing was by immunoSEQ multiplex PCR. The sample lists nearly 300,000 clones; 70% to 80% were seen once. This sample was taken from a study of cytotoxic CD8 clonotypes in ibrutinib-treated CLL. Looked up from germline, CDR1 is MNHEY and CDR2 is SMNVEV (reference sequence). Trimming shortened V by 5 bases and J by 2 bases, and 13 bases separated the two germline ends. The CDR3 covers 15 residues. The TCR comes from a human donor with chronic lymphocytic leukemia. The material sequenced was PBMCs, taken at disease progression, from a patient treated with ibrutinib. The chain has TRBV27 and TRBJ1-5; no clear D gene. The CDR3 protein is CASSPEGFGNQPQHF. The CDR3 DNA reads as TGTGCCAGCAGTCCTGAGGGTTTCGGCAATCAGCCCCAGCATTTT.